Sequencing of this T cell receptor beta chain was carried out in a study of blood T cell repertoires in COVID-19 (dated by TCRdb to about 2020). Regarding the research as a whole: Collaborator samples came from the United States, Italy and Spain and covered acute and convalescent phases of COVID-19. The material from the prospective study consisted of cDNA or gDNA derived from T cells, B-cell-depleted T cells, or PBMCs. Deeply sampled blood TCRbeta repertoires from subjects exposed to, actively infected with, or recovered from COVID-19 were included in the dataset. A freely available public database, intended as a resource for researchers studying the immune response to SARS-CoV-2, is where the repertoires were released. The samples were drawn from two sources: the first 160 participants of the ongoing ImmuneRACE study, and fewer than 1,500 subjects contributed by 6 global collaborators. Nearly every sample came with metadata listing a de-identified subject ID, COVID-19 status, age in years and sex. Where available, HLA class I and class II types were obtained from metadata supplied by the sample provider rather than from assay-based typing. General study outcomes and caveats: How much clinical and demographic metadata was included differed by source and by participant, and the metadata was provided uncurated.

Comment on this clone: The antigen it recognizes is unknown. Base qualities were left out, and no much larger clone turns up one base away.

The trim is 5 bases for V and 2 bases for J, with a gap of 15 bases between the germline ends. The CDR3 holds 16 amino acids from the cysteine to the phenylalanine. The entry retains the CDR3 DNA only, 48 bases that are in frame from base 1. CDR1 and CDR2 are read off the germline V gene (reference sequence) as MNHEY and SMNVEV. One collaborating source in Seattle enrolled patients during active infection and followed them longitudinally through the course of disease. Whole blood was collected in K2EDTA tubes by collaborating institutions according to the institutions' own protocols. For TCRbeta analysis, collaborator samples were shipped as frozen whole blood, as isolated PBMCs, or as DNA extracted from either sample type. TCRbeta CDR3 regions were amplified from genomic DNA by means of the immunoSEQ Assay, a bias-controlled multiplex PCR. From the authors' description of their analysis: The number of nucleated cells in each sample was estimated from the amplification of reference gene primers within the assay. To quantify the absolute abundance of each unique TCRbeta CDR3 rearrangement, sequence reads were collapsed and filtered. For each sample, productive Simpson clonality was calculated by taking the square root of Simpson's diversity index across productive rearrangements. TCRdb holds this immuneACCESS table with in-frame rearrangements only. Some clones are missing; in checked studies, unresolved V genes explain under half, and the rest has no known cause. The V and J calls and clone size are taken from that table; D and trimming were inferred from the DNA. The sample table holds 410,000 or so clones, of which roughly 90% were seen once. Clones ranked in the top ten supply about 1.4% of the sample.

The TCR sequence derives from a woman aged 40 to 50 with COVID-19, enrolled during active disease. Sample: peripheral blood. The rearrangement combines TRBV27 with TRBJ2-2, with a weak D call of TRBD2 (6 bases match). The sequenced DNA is TGTGCCAGCAGTCGCCTGGGACTCTATAACACCGGGGAGCTGTTTTTT. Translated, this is CASSRLGLYNTGELFF.